Described below is a single T cell receptor (beta chain) sequence and its context. It lacks a known antigen. No much larger clone exists at a distance of one base, and base qualities are not known. This record belongs to a study of cytomegalovirus exposure and HLA in healthy donors (dated by TCRdb to about 2017). For the wider study: An earlier analysis of 587 of the donors reported approximately 280 Gb of sequence data and 95 million to 120 million unique TCR beta sequences obtained from roughly 170 million T cells. An early release that covered more than 550 HLA-typed donors contained around 300 gigabases of sequencing data and 80 million or so unique TCR sequences. Of the 398 genotyped donors, 81% fell in the genetic ancestry cluster associated with self-reported Caucasian donors. The study aimed to test whether signatures of past pathogen exposure could be identified by cataloging public T cell receptors. The study used immunosequencing to profile the T cell repertoires of hundreds of subjects and linked those repertoires to cytomegalovirus serostatus. Besides the first cohort of some 670 subjects, a separate validation cohort made up of over a hundred different subjects was used. High-throughput TCR immunosequencing, statistical association of individual TCRs with disease status, and machine learning were combined to predict cytomegalovirus infection status. In a later analysis, previously published TCR beta repertoires from several hundred donors were re-analyzed and high-resolution HLA genotyping was added so that TCR occurrence patterns could be studied. In the later analysis, no new phenotypic data were used to find candidate immune exposures; instead, reliance was placed on TCR beta sequences and their occurrence across donors. To decide whether each TCR beta V gene segment behaved as functional or pseudogenic, an earlier analysis of some 600 of the donors relied on high-throughput TCR beta sequencing. Donor age, sex, ethnicity and CMV serostatus were compiled together with the repertoire data. A later genetic analysis took genome-wide SNP genotypes for about 55% of the 666 donors and used that subset as a discovery cohort. Every repertoire in the discovery cohort had been generated on one and the same sequencing platform. HLA typing covered class I and class II loci at four-digit resolution. Typing coverage varied by locus: about 620-640 donors for A, B, C, DRB1 and DQB1; approximately 500 for DQA1; approximately 610 for DPA1; approximately 490 for DPB1. Several DR-DQ haplotypes were handled as single units for association and clustering because linkage in the cohort was strong. On average, around 230,000 unique TCR beta nucleotide sequences were sequenced per donor among about 400 genotyped donors of the cohort, with about 19% of those sequences being non-productive. Broad study findings and their caveats: An association between a missense DCLRE1C variant and V-gene and J-gene trimming of TCR beta chains was found in a later genetic analysis and replicated in an independent cohort. Because some donors lacked HLA typing at each locus, the association tests relied only on the typed subset. In a later analysis, most CMV-associated TCR beta chains were found to appear HLA-restricted, with HLA associations seemingly driven largely by CMV exposure. Strong co-occurrence of HLA alleles, especially DR and DQ, made assigning TCR associations to individual alleles difficult. Correlated functional status among segregating V segments might reflect linkage disequilibrium, but an unknown experimental factor could not be ruled out. The cohort was sequenced for TCR beta chains only, and without alpha or paired-chain data the features that could be detected were limited. The authors suggested that the approach could potentially be generalized to other disease states and immunological phenotypes. Presence/absence analyses assumed roughly uniform sequencing depth across donors, an assumption that may not hold. Most TCR sequences were seen in very few donors, while some public TCRs were found in many individuals. In a later analysis, some 17,000 TCR beta sequences were associated with specific HLA alleles at a false discovery rate of 0.05. Immune exposure information for the cohort was limited to CMV serostatus. A cluster of highly shared sequence variants was judged likely to be a technical artifact of the sequencing pipeline. In an earlier analysis of some 550 of the donors, most TCR beta V segments were observed in productive rearrangements about 90% or about 30% of the time, broadly matching IMGT annotations. In a later analysis, the rate of TCR association differed among HLA loci, with DRB1 alleles having the most associated TCRs and HLA-C alleles having the fewest. In vitro tests confirmed that a few of the cytomegalovirus-associated TCR beta chains recognize cytomegalovirus antigens. Compared with the approximately 670-donor mean, donors in an Asian-associated ancestry cluster had fewer N-insertions in productive TCRs, according to a later genetic analysis. The classifier was reported to diagnose cytomegalovirus status with high specificity and sensitivity in both the original cohort and the validation cohort. Several of the top co-occurrence clusters appeared to be linked to parvovirus B19, influenza, CMV and Epstein-Barr virus, according to a later analysis. The earlier analysis of 587 of the donors excluded over 15 rarely observed V segments, including chromosome 9 orphons, because counts were too low. Compared with equally common non-associated chains, HLA-associated TCR beta chains in a later analysis were more clonally expanded and had lower generation probabilities. In the study, approximately 150 TCR beta chains were listed as associated with cytomegalovirus. A further reported finding was that TCR beta sequences accurately predicted the HLA-A and HLA-B alleles for most subjects in the first cohort.

The cohort was made up of 500 to 850 healthy bone marrow donors. All cohort members were sampled while nominally healthy, although unrecorded immune exposures were likely present. The donor tested CMV seropositive, placing the donor among the 310 or so seropositive members of the cohort. A peripheral blood sample was provided by each donor, and peripheral blood mononuclear cells were used for TCR beta sequencing. The Qiagen DNeasy Blood Extraction Kit was used to extract genomic DNA from the blood cell samples. Library preparation employed the immunoSEQ multiplex PCR assay. The multiplex PCR relied on a mix of 60 forward primers for TCR Vbeta segments and 13 reverse primers for TCR Jbeta segments. The CDR3 region of rearranged TCR beta genes was amplified from genomic DNA by a multiplex PCR assay. Amplified TCR beta libraries were sequenced as 87-base-pair reads on the Illumina HiSeq System. Processing in the source paper ran as follows. Across the 500 to 700 repertoires, a later analysis counted 60 million to 90 million unique TCR beta chains, roughly 11 million of which were shared by at least two donors. A nearest-neighbor algorithm error-corrected the raw reads and collapsed the reads into unique sequences, merging closely related sequences to remove PCR and sequencing errors. V, D and J gene segments were assigned by aligning CDR3 sequences to IMGT reference sequences. For a sequence to be retained, a match of at least six nucleotides to both a V gene segment and a J gene segment was required. A rearrangement was called productive if the CDR3 had no stop codons and remained in frame with V and J, and every other rearrangement was called non-productive. Following IMGT convention, CDR3 was defined as the stretch from the second conserved V-encoded cysteine to the conserved J-encoded phenylalanine. Sequences without an unambiguous match to a single V gene segment were excluded from the earlier analysis of almost 600 of the donors. An earlier analysis of around 600 of the donors classified V segments as functional when productive rearrangements were above 56.7% and as segregating when the standard deviation between donors was above 5%. A statistical classification framework was built for diagnosing cytomegalovirus status from the catalog of TCR beta chain sequences. In a later analysis, V and J genes were assigned by comparing TCR nucleotide sequences against IMGT/GENE-DB human TR gene sequences. A later analysis assigned CDR3 sequences and most-parsimonious VDJ recombination scenarios with the TCRdist pipeline. In a later analysis, each TCR beta chain was defined by its CDR3 amino acid sequence together with its V-gene family, and reads without a unique V-gene family were excluded. To address suspected cross-contamination and a sequencing artifact, a later analysis removed 592 highly shared, low-generation-probability nucleotide sequences. In a later analysis, a clonal expansion index was calculated for each public chain from normalized within-repertoire ranks of inferred template counts. A later analysis computed generation probabilities with a VDJ recombination model fitted to out-of-frame rearrangements, and checked the results against IGoR. Hypergeometric tests were used in a later analysis to score TCR-TCR, TCR-HLA and TCR-CMV co-occurrence, with a repertoire-size bias correction applied to the TCR pairs. In a later analysis, false discovery rates were estimated by permuting HLA or CMV assignments 20 times. In a later analysis, co-occurring TCRs were grouped using DBSCAN, and TCRdist sequence similarity was added for clustering within HLA-allele-positive subsets. For co-occurrence clustering, repertoires with fewer than 30,000 or more than 120,000 public chains were excluded, along with roughly 5 repertoires with anomalous nucleotide sharing. In its TCRdb copy, this immuneACCESS table keeps in-frame sequences only and misses some clones. Where compared with another copy, unresolved V genes explain less than half of these, and the others have no known cause. That table furnishes V, J and clone size, whereas the DNA furnished D and trimming. For this sample the table gives some 180,000 clones, of which roughly a tenth were detected only once. The ten biggest clones cover 1% to 1.5% of the sample.

The source material was PBMCs. This clonotype was obtained from a woman under 40 in good health and CMV-seropositive.

The CDR3: CASSYGDRGEETQYF. The DNA sequence is given as TGTGCCAGCAGTTACGGCGACAGGGGGGAAGAGACCCAGTACTTC. The V and J genes are TRBV6-5 and TRBJ2-5, and TRBD1 matches 9 of the central bases. V is trimmed back by 2 bases and J by 3 bases, and the junction contains 4 bases that no gene match accounts for. The CDR1 and CDR2 encoded by the germline V gene are MNHEY and SVGAGI. The CDR3 starts with the cysteine, ends with the phenylalanine, and has 15 residues. Just the 45-base CDR3 DNA is kept, in frame starting at base 1.